This TCR beta chain was documented in a study of Tregs in tolerant kidney transplant recipients. Study outcomes and limitations: Tregs expanded with activated donor B cells seemed most donor-specific. Findings come from small patient numbers and require larger validation. Biological reproducibility was not directly addressed in this study.

In the case of this clone: Its target is not known.

The CDR3 spans 13 residues. The V end lost 4 bases, the J end lost 9 bases, and 14 bases lay between the germline ends. Per the germline V gene, CDR1 is SGDLS and CDR2 is YYNGEE. Sequencing was performed with immunoSEQ multiplex PCR; in TCRdb, only in-frame clones are kept and a portion is missing. Among around 1,800 clones listed, about two thirds were seen once. The sample taken for sequencing was CD8+ T cells from blood cultured with allogeneic cells. J is TRBJ2-1 and V is TRBV9; D remains unclear. The receptor was derived from a human donor in good health. The CDR3 reads CASSPRWGTEQFF. As DNA, the CDR3 is TGTGCCAGCAGCCCCCGGTGGGGTACTGAGCAGTTCTTC.